This record covers a single TCR beta chain. No cognate antigen has been identified for it. Per-base qualities were not stored, and no clone one base away is much larger. Each collaborating institution followed its own protocols to collect whole blood in K2EDTA tubes. For TCRbeta analysis, collaborator samples were shipped as frozen whole blood, as isolated PBMCs, or as DNA extracted from either sample type. TCRbeta CDR3 regions were amplified from genomic DNA using the immunoSEQ Assay, a bias-controlled multiplex PCR. As for the original processing: Nucleated cell counts per sample were estimated from amplification of reference gene primers within the assay. Sequence reads were collapsed and filtered to measure the absolute abundance of every unique TCRbeta CDR3 rearrangement. Productive Simpson clonality was computed per sample as the square root of Simpson's diversity index over productive rearrangements. TCRdb retrieved this table from immuneACCESS and kept in-frame rearrangements only. Not all clones are present; in checked studies, unresolved V genes account for under half, and no reason is known for the remainder. V and J calls and clone size are those listed in that table; D and trimming were worked out from the DNA. The sample table records about 80,000 clones; approximately 80% of these occur just once. The ten top clones hold around 9.7% of the sample.

The record originates from a study of blood T cell repertoires in COVID-19 (dated by TCRdb to about 2020). Notes on the research overall: Samples covering the acute and convalescent phases of COVID-19 were provided by collaborators in the United States, Italy and Spain. The material from the prospective study consisted of cDNA or gDNA derived from T cells, B-cell-depleted T cells, or PBMCs. Subjects who had been exposed to COVID-19, were actively infected with it, or had recovered from it provided the deeply sampled blood TCRbeta repertoires that made up the dataset. The repertoires were made available in a free public database intended to serve as a resource for research on the immune response to SARS-CoV-2. Samples came from the ongoing ImmuneRACE study (first 160 participants) plus 1,254 subjects from 6 global collaborators. Nearly every sample came with metadata listing a de-identified subject ID, COVID-19 status, age in years and sex. Where available, HLA class I and class II types were taken from metadata supplied by the sample provider and were not determined by assay-based typing. What the work shows at the level of the full study, not this receptor alone: The amount of clinical and demographic metadata varied by source and participant and was provided uncurated.

There are 14 amino acids in the CDR3, from cysteine to phenylalanine inclusive. Solely the CDR3 DNA is kept, with 42 bases framed from the first base. Trimming takes 2 bases from V and 8 bases from J, and the germline ends sit 13 bases apart. The germline V gene specifies MDHEN as CDR1 and SYDVKM as CDR2. The material sequenced was peripheral blood. The sequence is built from TRBV28 and TRBJ2-1; TRBD2 is a possible D gene, resting on 5 matching bases. This receptor was identified in a human donor in a cohort sampled during active COVID-19. The CDR3 region reads CASSLQRTFDEQFF. The nucleotides read TGTGCCAGCAGTTTACAGCGGACTTTCGATGAGCAGTTCTTC.